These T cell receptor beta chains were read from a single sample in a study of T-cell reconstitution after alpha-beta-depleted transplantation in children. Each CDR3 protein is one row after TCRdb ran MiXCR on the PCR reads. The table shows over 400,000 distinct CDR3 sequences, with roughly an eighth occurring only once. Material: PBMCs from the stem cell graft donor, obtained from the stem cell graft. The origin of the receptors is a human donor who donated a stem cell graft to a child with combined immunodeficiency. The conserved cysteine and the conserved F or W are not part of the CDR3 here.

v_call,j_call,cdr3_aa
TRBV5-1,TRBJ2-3,ASSLKTSGNTDTQY
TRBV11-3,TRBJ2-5,ASRFRTGSQETQY
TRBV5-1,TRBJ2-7,ASSLDDSLYEQY
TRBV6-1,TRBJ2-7,ASRSQGMYEQY
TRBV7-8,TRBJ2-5,ASSTLTGKETQY
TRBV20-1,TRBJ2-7,SARKGLLSSYEQY
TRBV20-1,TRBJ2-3,SATVTSEGGATDTQY
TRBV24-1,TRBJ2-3,ATSDPGLDGTDTQY
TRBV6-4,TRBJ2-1,ASSDSSGTGNEQF
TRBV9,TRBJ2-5,ASSPPSWGYQETQY
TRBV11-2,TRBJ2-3,ASSTSPRQGADTQY
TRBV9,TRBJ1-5,ASSSGPGPSNQPQH
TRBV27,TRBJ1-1,ASSLAGGLEAF
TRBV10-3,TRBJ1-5,ATRERLVDNQPQH
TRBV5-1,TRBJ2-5,ASSLGQETQY
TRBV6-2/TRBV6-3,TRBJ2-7,ASTKRASGSYEQY
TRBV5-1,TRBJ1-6,ASSTTGTVNNSPLH
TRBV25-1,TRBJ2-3,ASSETGSGADTQY
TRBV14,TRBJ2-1,ASSRDLTSNEQF
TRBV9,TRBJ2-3,ASSARDRGKNTQY
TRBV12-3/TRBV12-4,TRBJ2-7,ASSLSGTGVSEQY
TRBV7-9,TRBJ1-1,ATQQGLNTEAF